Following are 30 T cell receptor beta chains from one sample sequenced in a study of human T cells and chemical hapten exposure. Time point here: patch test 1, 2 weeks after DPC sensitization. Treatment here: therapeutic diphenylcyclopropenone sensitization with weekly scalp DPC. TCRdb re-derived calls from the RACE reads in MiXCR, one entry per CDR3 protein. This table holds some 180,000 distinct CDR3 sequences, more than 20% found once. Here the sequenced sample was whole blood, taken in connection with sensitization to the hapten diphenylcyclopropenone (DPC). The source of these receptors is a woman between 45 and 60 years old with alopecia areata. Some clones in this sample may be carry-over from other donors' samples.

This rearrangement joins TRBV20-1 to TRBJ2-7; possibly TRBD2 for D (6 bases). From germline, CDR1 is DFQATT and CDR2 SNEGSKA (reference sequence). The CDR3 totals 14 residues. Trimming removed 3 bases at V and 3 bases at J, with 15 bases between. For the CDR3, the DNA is TGCAGTGCTAGCACTAGCTGGGCAGGCTACGAGCAGTACTTC. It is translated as CSASTSWAGYEQYF.

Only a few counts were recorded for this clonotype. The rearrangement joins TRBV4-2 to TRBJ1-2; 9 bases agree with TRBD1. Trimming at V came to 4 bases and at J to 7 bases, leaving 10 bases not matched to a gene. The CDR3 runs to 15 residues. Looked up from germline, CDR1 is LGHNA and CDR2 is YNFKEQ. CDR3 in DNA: TGTGCCAGCAGCCGTCCACGGACAGGGGCGACTGGCTACACCTTC. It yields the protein CASSRPRTGATGYTF.

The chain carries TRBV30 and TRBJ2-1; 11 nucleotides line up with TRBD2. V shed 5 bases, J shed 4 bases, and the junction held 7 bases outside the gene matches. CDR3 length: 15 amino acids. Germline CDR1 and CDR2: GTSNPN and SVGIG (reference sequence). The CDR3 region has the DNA TGTGCCTGGTCCCGACTAGCGGGAAGTTACAATGAGCAGTTCTTC. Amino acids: CAWSRLAGSYNEQFF.

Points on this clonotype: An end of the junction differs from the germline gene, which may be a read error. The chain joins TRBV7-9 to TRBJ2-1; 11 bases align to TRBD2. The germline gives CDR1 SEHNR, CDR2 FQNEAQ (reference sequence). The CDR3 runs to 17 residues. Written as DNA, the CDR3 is TGTGCCAGCAGCTTAAAGGTAGCGGGAGGGCCCTATAATGAGCAGTTCTTC. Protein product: CASSLKVAGGPYNEQFF.

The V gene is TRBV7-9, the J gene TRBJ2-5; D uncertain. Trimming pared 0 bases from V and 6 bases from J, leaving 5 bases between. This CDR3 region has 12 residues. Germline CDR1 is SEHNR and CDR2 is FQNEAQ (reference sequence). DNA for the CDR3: TGTGCCAGCAGCTTAGCGGAGAAGACCCAGTACTTC. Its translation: CASSLAEKTQYF.

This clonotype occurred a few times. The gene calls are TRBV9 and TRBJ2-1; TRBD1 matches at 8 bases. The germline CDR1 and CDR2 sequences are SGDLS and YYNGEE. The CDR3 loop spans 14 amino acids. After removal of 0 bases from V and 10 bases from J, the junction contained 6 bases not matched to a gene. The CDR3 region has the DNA TGTGCCAGCAGCGTAGTGGGGACAGGTCTAGAGCAGTTCTTC. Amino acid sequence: CASSVVGTGLEQFF. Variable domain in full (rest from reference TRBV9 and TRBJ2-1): DSGVTQTPKHLITATGQRVTLRCSPRSGDLSVYWYQQSLDQGLQFLIQYYNGEERAKGNILERFSAQQFPDLHSELNLSSLELGDSALYFCASSVVGTGLEQFFGPGTRLTVL.

The CDR3 loop is CSARDSGPNAGELFF. The CDR3 nucleotides read TGCAGTGCTAGAGATTCGGGCCCTAACGCCGGGGAGCTGTTTTTT. The chain is built from TRBV20-1 and TRBJ2-2; D unclear. CDR1 and CDR2 from the germline V gene are DFQATT and SNEGSKA (reference sequence). V was cut by 0 bases and J by 6 bases, with 14 bases left in between. The CDR3 runs 15 residues.

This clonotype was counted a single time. The CDR3 here is CASSLFGYLSEAFF. The CDR3, as DNA: TGTGCCAGCAGTTTGTTCGGTTATTTGTCTGAAGCTTTCTTT. The J gene is TRBJ1-1, the V gene TRBV12-3 or TRBV12-4; D is unresolved. This CDR3 is built from 14 residues. V was trimmed by 3 bases and J by 6 bases, leaving 14 bases between them.

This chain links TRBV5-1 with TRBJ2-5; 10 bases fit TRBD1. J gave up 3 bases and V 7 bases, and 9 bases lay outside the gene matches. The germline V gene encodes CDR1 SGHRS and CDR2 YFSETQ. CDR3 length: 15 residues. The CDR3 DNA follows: TGCGCCAGCCGGCTTTTGGGACAGGGGAAAGAGACCCAGTACTTC. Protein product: CASRLLGQGKETQYF.

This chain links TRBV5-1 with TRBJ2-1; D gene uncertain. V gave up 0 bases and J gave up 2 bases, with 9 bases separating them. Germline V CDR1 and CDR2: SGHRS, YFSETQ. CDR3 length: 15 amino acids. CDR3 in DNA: TGCGCCAGCAGCTTGGCCCCGCCGACCTACAATGAGCAGTTCTTC. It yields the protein CASSLAPPTYNEQFF.

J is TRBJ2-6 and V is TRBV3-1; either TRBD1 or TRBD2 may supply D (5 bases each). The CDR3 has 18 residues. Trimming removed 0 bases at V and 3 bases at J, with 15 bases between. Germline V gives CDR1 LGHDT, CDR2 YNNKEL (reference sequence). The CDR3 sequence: CASSQDLLGVLGANVLTF. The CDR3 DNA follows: TGTGCCAGCAGCCAAGATCTTTTGGGGGTACTTGGGGCCAACGTCCTGACTTTC.

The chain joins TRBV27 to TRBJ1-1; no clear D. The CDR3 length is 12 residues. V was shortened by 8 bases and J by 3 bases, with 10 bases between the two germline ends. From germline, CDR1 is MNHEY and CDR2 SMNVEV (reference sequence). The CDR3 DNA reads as TGTGCCAGCGGAAAATTTCACACTGAAGCTTTCTTT. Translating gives CASGKFHTEAFF.

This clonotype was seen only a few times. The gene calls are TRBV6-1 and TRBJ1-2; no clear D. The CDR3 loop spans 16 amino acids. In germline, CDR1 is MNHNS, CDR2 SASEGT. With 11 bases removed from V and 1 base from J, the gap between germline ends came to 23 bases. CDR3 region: CAAKRIITAFNYGYTF. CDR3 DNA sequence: TGTGCCGCCAAGAGAATCATTACCGCCTTTAACTATGGCTACACCTTC.

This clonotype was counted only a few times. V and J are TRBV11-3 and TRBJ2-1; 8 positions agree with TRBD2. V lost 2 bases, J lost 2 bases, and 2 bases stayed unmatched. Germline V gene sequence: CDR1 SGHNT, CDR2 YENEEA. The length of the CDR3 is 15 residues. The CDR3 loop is CASSLYGRAYNEQFF. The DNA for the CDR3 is TGTGCCAGCAGCTTATACGGGAGGGCCTACAATGAGCAGTTCTTC. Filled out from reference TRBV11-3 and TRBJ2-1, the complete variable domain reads EAGVVQSPRYKIIEKKQPVAFWCNPISGHNTLYWYLQNLGQGPELLIRYENEEAVDDSQLPKDRFSAERLKGVDSTLKIQPAELGDSAVYLCASSLYGRAYNEQFFGPGTRLTVL.

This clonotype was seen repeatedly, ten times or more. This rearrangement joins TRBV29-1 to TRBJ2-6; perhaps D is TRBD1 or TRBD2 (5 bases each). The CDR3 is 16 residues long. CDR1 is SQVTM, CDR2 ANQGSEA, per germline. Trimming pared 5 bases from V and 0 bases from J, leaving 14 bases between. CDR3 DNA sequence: TGCAGCGTTTCACGGGACGTAGACTCTGGGGCCAACGTCCTGACTTTC. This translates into CSVSRDVDSGANVLTF.

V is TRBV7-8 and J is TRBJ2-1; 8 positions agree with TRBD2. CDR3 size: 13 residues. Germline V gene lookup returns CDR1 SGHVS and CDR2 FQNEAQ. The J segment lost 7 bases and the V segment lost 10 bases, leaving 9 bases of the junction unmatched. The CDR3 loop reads CATPVAGINEQFF. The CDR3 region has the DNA TGTGCCACCCCGGTAGCGGGGATTAATGAGCAGTTCTTC.

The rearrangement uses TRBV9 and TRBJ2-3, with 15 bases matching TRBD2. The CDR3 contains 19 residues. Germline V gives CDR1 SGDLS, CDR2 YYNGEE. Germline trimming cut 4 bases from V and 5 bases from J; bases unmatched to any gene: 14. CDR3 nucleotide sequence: TGTGCCAGCAGCTTCGGGACTAGCGGGAGGCCGGAATGGGAAGATACGCAGTATTTT. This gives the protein CASSFGTSGRPEWEDTQYF. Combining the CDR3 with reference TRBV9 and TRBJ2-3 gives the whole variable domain DSGVTQTPKHLITATGQRVTLRCSPRSGDLSVYWYQQSLDQGLQFLIQYYNGEERAKGNILERFSAQQFPDLHSELNLSSLELGDSALYFCASSFGTSGRPEWEDTQYFGPGTRLTVL.

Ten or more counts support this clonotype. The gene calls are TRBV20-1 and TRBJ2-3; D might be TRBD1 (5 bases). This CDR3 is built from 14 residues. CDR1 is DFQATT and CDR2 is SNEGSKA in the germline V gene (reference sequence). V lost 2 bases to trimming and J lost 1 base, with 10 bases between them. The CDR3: CSARKGARTDTQYF. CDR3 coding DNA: TGCAGTGCTAGAAAAGGGGCGCGCACAGATACGCAGTATTTT.

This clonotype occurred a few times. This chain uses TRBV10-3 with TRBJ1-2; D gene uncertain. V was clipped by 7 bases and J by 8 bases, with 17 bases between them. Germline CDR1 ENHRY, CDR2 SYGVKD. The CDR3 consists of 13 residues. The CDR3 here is CAITWSLEVGYTF. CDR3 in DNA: TGTGCCATCACCTGGTCCCTTGAGGTCGGCTACACCTTC.

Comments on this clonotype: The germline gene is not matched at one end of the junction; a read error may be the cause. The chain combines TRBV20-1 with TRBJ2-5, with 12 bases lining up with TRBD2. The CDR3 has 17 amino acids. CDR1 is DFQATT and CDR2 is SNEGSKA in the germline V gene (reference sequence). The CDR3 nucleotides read TGCAGTGCAAGAGCTAGCGGGAGGGTTCTTGGGGAGGAGACCCAGTACTTC. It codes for CSARASGRVLGEETQYF.

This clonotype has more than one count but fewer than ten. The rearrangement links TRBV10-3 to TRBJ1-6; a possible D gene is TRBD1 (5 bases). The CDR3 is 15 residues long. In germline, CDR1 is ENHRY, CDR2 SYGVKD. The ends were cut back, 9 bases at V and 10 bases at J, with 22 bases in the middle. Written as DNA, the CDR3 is TGTGCCATTTCGTCCCTTCAGACTGGGGACTCACCCCTCCACTTT. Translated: CAISSLQTGDSPLHF.

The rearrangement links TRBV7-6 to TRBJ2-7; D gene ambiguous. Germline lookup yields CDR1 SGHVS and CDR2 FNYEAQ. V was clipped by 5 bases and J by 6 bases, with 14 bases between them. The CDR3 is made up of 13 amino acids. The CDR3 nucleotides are TGTGCCAGCAGCCCCCGGACCCGTACCGAGCAGTACTTC. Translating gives CASSPRTRTEQYF.

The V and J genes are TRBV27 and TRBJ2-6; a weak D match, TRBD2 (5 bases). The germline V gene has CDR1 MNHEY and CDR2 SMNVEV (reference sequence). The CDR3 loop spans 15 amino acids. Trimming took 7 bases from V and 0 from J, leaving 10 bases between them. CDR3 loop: CASTTGSSGANVLTF. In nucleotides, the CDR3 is TGTGCCAGCACCACTGGGAGCTCTGGGGCCAACGTCCTGACTTTC.

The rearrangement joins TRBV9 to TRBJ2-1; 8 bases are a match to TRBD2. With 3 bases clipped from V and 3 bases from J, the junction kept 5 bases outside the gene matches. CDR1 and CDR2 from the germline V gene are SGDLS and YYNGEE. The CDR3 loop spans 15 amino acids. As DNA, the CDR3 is TGTGCCAGCAGCGCCTTTACTAGCGGCTACAATGAGCAGTTCTTC. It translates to CASSAFTSGYNEQFF.

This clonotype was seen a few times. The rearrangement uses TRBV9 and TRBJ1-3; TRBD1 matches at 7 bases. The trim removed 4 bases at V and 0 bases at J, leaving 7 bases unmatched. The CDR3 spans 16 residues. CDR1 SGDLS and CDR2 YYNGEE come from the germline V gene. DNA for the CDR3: TGTGCCAGCAGCTCAGCGGGACAGAGCTCTGGAAACACCATATATTTT. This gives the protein CASSSAGQSSGNTIYF.

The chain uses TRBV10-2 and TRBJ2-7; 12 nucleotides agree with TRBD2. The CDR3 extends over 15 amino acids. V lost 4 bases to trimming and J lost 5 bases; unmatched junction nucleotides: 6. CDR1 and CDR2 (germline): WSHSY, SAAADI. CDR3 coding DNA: TGCGCCAGCAGTGGGGTGGGACTAGCGGGTGACGAGCAGTACTTC. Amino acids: CASSGVGLAGDEQYF.

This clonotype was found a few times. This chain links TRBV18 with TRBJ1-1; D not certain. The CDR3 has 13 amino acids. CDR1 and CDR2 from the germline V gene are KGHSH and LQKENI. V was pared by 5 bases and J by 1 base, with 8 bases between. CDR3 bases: TGTGCCAGCTCAGAGGGCAGGAACACTGAAGCTTTCTTT. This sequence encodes CASSEGRNTEAFF.

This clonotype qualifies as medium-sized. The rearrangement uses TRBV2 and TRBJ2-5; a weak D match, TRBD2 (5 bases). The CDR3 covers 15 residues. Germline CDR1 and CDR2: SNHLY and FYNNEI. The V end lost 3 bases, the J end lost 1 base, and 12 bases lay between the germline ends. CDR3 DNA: TGTGCCAGCAGTGATGGACTGTCTTTCCAAGAGACCCAGTACTTC. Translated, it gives CASSDGLSFQETQYF.

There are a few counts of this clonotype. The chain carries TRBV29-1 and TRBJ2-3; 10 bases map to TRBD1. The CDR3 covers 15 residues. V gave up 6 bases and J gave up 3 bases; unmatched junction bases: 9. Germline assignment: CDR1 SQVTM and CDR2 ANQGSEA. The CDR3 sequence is CSVETGGERTDTQYF. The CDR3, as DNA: TGCAGCGTGGAGACAGGGGGCGAGAGAACAGATACGCAGTATTTT.

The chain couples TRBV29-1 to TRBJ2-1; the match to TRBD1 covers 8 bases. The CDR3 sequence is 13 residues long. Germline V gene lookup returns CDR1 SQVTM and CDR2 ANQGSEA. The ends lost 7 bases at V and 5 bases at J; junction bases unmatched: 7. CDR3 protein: CSARTGTNNEQFF. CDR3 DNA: TGCAGCGCCCGGACAGGGACCAACAATGAGCAGTTCTTC.